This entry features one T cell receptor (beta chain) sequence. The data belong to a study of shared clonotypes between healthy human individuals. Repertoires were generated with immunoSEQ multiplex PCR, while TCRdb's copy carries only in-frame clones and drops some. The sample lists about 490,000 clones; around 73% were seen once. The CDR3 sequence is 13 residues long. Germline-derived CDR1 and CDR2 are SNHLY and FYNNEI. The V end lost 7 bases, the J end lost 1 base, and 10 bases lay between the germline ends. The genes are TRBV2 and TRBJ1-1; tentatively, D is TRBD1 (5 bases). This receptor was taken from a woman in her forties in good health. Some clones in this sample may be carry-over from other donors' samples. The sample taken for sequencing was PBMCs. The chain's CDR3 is CASMEGENTEAFF. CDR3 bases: TGTGCCAGCATGGAAGGGGAGAACACTGAAGCTTTCTTT.